The clone carrying this TCR beta chain came up many times. No antigen is known for it. TCRdb reanalysed the 5' RACE reads using MiXCR and keeps one entry per CDR3 protein. The sample records some 630,000 distinct CDR3 sequences, 7.1% being singletons. With 2 bases removed from V and 5 bases from J, the gap between germline ends came to 12 bases. CDR1 LGHDT and CDR2 YNNKEL come from the germline V gene (reference sequence). The CDR3 loop spans 14 amino acids. This sample is part of a study of identical twins. General observations from the study: Carriage of fewer insertions was seen in abundant cord blood beta clonotypes, whereas memory repertoires showed none.

This same sample was also taken into another study, of yellow fever vaccine responses in identical twins.

This sequence joins TRBV3-1 and TRBJ2-5; D gene uncertain. The source is a woman aged 18-35 years in good health. Material: PBMCs. The chain's CDR3 is CASSQQAGLETQYF. CDR3 nucleotides: TGTGCCAGCAGCCAACAGGCAGGATTGGAGACCCAGTACTTC.